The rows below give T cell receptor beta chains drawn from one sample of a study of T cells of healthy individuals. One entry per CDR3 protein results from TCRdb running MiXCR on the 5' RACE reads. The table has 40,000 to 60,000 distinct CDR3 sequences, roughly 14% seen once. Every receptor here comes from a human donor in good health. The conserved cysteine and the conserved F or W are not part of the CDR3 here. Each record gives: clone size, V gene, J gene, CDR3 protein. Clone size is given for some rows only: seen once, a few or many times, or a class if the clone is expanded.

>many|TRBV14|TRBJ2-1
ASSQFLAGGPDEQF
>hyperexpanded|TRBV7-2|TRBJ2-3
ASSLAGGADTQY
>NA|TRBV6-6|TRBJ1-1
ASSYPLRGGQVNTEAF
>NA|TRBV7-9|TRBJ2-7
ASSLGSQVYHEQY
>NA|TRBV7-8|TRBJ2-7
ASSLLGQGYEQY
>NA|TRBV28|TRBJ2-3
ASSFRPGRPDTQY
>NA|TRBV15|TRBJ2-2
ATSRERDWGTGELF
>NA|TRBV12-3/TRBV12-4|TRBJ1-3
ASSLPQGRNTIY
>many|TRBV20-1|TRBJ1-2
SARTDMYGYT
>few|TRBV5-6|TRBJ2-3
ASSLTGFSTDTQY
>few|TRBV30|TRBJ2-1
ALKSVSGLFSYNEQF
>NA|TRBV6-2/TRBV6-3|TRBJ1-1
ASGEWEAF
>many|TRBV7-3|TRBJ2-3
ASSLNLADTQY
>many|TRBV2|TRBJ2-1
ARTRDEEDEQF
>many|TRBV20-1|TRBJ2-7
SARGGTSGIGEQY
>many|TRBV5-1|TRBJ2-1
ASSWGTSQNNEQF
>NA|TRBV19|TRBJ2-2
ASTFGGSNTGELF
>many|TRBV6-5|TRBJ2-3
ASSYSVTGSGDTQY
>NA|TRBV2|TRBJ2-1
ASSGLAGGPIPEQF
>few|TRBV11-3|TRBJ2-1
ASSLGTSGSRDEQF
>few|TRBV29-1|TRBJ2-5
SGRGTQETQY
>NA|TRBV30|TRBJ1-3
AWSWGSGNTIY
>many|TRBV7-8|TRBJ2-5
ASSFRHGETQY
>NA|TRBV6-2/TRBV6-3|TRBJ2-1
ASSSTIGSSYNEQF
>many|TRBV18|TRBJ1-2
ASSLEDAAGYGYT
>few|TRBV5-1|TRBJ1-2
ASSSSGTGVGYT
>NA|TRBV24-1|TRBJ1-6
ATSDLGRTANSPLH
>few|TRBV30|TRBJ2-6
AWSVGGANVLT
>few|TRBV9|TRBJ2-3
ASSVAASGGTDTQY
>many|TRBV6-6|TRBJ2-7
ASSYRSQDLRCY
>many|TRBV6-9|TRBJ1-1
ASSSQGKNTEAF
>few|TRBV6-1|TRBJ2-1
ASSEPGQATYNEQF
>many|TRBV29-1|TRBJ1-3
SVAVGMTGTIY
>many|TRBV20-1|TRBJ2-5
SARGETQY
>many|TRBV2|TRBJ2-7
ASKNYEQY
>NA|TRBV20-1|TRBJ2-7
SASLGGIDEQY
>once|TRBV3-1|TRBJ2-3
ASSQDFGADTQY
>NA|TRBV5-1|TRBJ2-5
ASSFERQETQY
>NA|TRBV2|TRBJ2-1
ASTGSGLGQF
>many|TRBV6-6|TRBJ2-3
ASTDSRDTQY
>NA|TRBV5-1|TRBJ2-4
AGRGTAGQTIQY
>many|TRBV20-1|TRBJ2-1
SARDLVFAGLAGGNEQF
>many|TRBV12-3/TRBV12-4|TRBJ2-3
ASSFWAGQTDTQY
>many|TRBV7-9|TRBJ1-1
ASSPTGLDTEAF
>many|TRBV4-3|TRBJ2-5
ASSPSPGGETQY
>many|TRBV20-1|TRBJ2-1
SGGLAGAGAWNEQF
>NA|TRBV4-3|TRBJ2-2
ASRPTGDVGELF
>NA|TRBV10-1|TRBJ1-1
ASSEWGNTEAF
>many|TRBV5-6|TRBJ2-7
ASSRLTGAYEQY
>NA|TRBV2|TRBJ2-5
ASGLWTGKETQY
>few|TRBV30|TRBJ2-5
AWSVGGQDRETQY
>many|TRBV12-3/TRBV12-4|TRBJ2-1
ASSFWSGLTYNEQF
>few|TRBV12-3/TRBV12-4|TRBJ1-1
ASSPGWGPDTEAF